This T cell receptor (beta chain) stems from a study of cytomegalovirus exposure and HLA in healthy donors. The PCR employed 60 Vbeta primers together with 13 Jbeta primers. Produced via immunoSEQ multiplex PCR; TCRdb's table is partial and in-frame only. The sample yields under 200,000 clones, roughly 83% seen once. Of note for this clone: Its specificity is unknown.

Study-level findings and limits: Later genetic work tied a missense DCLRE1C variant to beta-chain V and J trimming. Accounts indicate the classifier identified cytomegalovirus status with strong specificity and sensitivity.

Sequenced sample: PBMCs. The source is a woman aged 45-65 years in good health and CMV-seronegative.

The CDR3 region has the DNA TGTGCCAGCAGCCAAGATAGGACTAGCGGGGGACTAGCCAAAAACATTCAGTACTTC. Translated: CASSQDRTSGGLAKNIQYF. The rearrangement uses TRBV4-2 and TRBJ2-4; 13 bases are shared with TRBD2. The germline V gene encodes CDR1 LGHNA and CDR2 YNFKEQ. J was trimmed by 0 bases and V by 0 bases; bases with no gene match: 5. The CDR3 spans 19 residues.